This T cell receptor beta chain originates from a study of blood T cell repertoires in COVID-19. Overall study context: Researchers got acute and convalescent COVID-19 samples from the United States, Italy and Spain. PBMCs, B-cell-depleted T cells, or T cells provided the cDNA or gDNA that made up the material.

Deletions cut 4 bases from V and 9 bases from J, with 19 bases between. This CDR3 region has 16 residues. Germline loops: CDR1 MNHEY, CDR2 SVGAGI. Clones were read by immunoSEQ multiplex PCR, and TCRdb kept only the in-frame ones, dropping some. The sample holds 300,000 to 500,000 clones; around 90% are singletons and the top ten take roughly 2%. Participants spanned ages about 18 to 100 years and resided in 20 to 30 US areas. Grouping used clinical history reported by participants in a survey and questionnaire. Input material: PBMCs or T cells enriched from blood (not recorded which). V and J are TRBV6-5 and TRBJ1-6; D ambiguous. The TCR originated in a woman between 40 and 55 years old with acute COVID-19. The CDR3 nucleotides are TGTGCCAGCAGTTCCCGTGGGGAGGCGTTCGGTTCACCCCTCCACTTT. It is translated as CASSSRGEAFGSPLHF.